This TCR beta chain stems from a study of early stage breast cancer tumors. The germline V gene has CDR1 LGHNA and CDR2 YSLEER. The V and J ends lost 4 bases and 0 bases respectively, with 19 bases between them. The length of the CDR3 is 18 residues. This table comes from immunoSEQ multiplex PCR, and its TCRdb copy is limited to in-frame clones, with some not included. In the table there are about 14,000 clones, about 79% of which are singletons. Sampling of the adjacent normal breast tissue occurred 2-4 cm from the tumor. Study results and caveats: Tumors had approximately 2.5-fold higher T cell density than normal breast.

Comments on this clone: What it binds is unknown.

The rearrangement joins TRBV4-3 to TRBJ1-5, with a possible D match to TRBD1 (5 bases). Sequencing was performed on normal breast tissue next to the tumor. This receptor was identified in a person aged 45-65 years with breast cancer. The CDR3 spells CASSLLWSGPYSNQPQHF. CDR3 coding DNA: TGCGCCAGCAGCCTTCTTTGGTCGGGGCCTTATAGCAATCAGCCCCAGCATTTT.